Given below is one T cell receptor (beta chain) in context. Its specificity is unknown. CDR1 and CDR2 from the germline V gene are SGHTA and FQGNSA. The CDR3 totals 15 residues. Primed by a sample-barcoded 5' primer and a J-beta primer mix, a second PCR proceeded for 7 to 11 cycles. A template-switch adaptor with 12 random nucleotides tagged each cDNA molecule. MiXCR was run by TCRdb on the 5' RACE reads, yielding one entry per CDR3 protein. The top ten hold 7% to 9% of the sample, which has more than 1.4 million distinct CDR3 sequences, around 42% seen once. The source of the sample is a study of blood T cells in healthy people across ages. For the study at large: About one barcoded beta molecule per two T cells was the capture yield of template switching.

Findings and caveats of the study: Unsorted PBMCs blocked a conclusive comparison of naive and antigen-experienced cells.

The sample comprised blood. The chain couples TRBV7-2 to TRBJ2-5, with D unresolved. The end of the DNA aligns better with TRBJ2-1, so the J call may be wrong. The TCR sequence derives from a woman under 30 in good health. For the CDR3, the DNA is TGTGCCAGCAGCTACCTTAACGGGTATCAAGAGACCCAGTTCTTC. Translating gives CASSYLNGYQETQFF.